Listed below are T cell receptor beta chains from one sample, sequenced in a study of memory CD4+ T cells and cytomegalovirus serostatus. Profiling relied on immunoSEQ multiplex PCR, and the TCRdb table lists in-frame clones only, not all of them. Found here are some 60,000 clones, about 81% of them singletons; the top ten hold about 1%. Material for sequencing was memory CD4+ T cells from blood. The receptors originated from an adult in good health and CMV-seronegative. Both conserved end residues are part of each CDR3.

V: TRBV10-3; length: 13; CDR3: CAIRGGRQTEAFF
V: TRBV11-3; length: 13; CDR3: CASSAGREQPQHF
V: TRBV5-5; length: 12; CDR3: CASSPPLGEQYF
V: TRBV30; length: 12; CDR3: CAWSEQGVIGHF
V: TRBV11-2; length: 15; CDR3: CASRNNPYSSYEQYF
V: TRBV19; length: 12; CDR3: CASSMGGGGQFF
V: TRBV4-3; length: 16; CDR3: CASSQWGGHTNTEAFF
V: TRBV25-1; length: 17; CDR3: CASSGAPGTANNYGYTF
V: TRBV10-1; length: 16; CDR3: CANRLAGGPGYNEQFF
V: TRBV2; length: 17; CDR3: CASSEAGLSNSGNTIYF
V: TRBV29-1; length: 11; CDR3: CSAGSNYEQYF
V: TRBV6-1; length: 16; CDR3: CASSENRREGRYGYTF
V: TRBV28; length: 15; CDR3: CASRTGDRTVTEQFF
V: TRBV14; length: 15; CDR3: CASSPTGTGRNEQYF
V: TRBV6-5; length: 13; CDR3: CASRPSSGNTIYF
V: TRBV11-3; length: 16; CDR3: CASSNQGQGLNTEAFF
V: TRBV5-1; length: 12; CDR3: CASRSDAYGYTF
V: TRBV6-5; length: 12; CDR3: CASTSGTLEQYF
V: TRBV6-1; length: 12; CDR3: CASSEKGVPTNF
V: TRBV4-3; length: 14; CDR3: CASSQDYTSYEQYF
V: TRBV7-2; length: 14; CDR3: CASSDQGRNTEAFF
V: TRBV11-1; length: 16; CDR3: CASSPGSGGSIYEQFF
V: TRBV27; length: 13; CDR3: CASSRNSGTEAFF
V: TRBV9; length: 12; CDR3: CASSVELGGYTF
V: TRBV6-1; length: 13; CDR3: CASRDPYGEKLFF
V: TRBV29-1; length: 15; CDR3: CAALALEYGGNTIYF
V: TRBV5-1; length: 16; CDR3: CASSYLSGGAQETQYF
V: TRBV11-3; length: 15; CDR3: CASRSSGRRTDTQYF
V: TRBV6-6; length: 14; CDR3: CASSYGSTPDEQYF
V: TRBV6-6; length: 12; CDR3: CASSGLIQPQHF
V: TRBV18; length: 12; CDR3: CASSPRQYEQFF
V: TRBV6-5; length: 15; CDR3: CASSYSGVGSYEQYF
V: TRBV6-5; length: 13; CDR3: CASSYGTVNGYTF
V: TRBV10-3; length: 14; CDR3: CAIRESGTAYEQYF
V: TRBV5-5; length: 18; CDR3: CASSLLGTVSQEPYEQYF
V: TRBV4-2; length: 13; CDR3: CASSSSGHEEAFF
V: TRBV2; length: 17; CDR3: CASIQGTGVRMNTEAFF
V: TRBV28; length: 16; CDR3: CASSPRGKPGTYEQYF
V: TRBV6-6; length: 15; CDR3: CATNPDHLRDQPQHF